A single sample gave rise to the 5 T cell receptor beta chains below, sequenced in a study of PD-L1 blockade in urothelial cancer. Profiled with immunoSEQ multiplex PCR; TCRdb holds only in-frame clones, not every one. Here the sample spans over 40,000 clones, about 85% being singletons. The time point denotes: peripheral blood 6 weeks after treatment start. The input for sequencing was PBMCs, taken around atezolizumab (anti-PD-L1) treatment. These receptors came from a man in his 70s with urothelial cancer.

This chain links TRBV5-1 with TRBJ2-3; 9 bases fit TRBD2. Per the germline V gene, CDR1 is SGHRS and CDR2 is YFSETQ. This CDR3 is built from 15 residues. With 6 bases clipped from V and 2 bases from J, the junction kept 7 bases outside the gene matches. This CDR3 is CASKGGREITDTQYF. CDR3 coding DNA: TGCGCCAGCAAGGGCGGGAGGGAAATCACAGATACGCAGTATTTT.

The rearrangement uses TRBV27 and TRBJ1-4, with TRBD1 as a possible D gene (6 bases). Trimming took off 6 bases at V and 11 bases at J, with 28 bases between the two ends. CDR3 size: 17 residues. Germline V gene data show CDR1 as MNHEY and CDR2 as SMNVEV (reference sequence). The DNA of the CDR3 is TGTGCCAGCAGCCCAACTGCGTGGACAGTTGAGGGGATGAAACTGTTTTTT. Translated, it gives CASSPTAWTVEGMKLFF.

This chain joins TRBV2 and TRBJ2-3; weak D call: TRBD2 (6 bases). The CDR3 has 14 amino acids. CDR1 is SNHLY, CDR2 FYNNEI, per germline. The V end was cut by 5 bases, the J end by 0 bases, with 9 bases between. Written as DNA, the CDR3 is TGTGCCAGCAGTTCTGGACTAAGCACAGATACGCAGTATTTT. Protein sequence: CASSSGLSTDTQYF. Supplemented by reference TRBV2 and TRBJ2-3, the full variable domain reads EPEVTQTPSHQVTQMGQEVILRCVPISNHLYFYWYRQILGQKVEFLVSFYNNEISEKSEIFDDQFSVERPDGSNFTLKIRSTKLEDSAMYFCASSSGLSTDTQYFGPGTRLTVL.

The chain uses TRBV1 and TRBJ1-2; the listed D gene, TRBD1, was not tested against the DNA. TRBV1 is tagged as a pseudogene. CDR3 length equals 16 residues. CDR3 sequence: CTSSQILDRVYYGYTF. CDR3 DNA: TGCACCAGCAGCCAAATCCTCGACAGGGTTTACTATGGCTACACCTTC.

J is TRBJ2-7 and V is TRBV5-1; 7 nucleotides line up with TRBD1. Germline CDR1 and CDR2: SGHRS and YFSETQ. The CDR3 has 17 amino acids. The junction had 14 bases not matched to a gene; V was cut back by 5 bases and J by 0 bases. CDR3 sequence reads: CASSQNNRGWGSYEQYF. In DNA form, the CDR3 reads TGCGCCAGCAGTCAAAATAACAGGGGTTGGGGCTCCTACGAGCAGTACTTC.